This T cell receptor beta chain was captured in a study of cytomegalovirus exposure and HLA in healthy donors. The validation cohort, a group of over a hundred subjects, included the donors and was separate from the roughly 670-subject first cohort. This CDR3 spans 14 amino acids. Unmatched junction bases numbered 4, after V lost 2 bases and J lost 7 bases. Looked up from germline, CDR1 is MDHEN and CDR2 is SYDVKM. The assay was immunoSEQ multiplex PCR, and TCRdb's table has in-frame clones only and misses some. The sample lists over 150,000 clones, roughly nine tenths occurring once. The material sequenced was PBMCs. The TCR comes from a woman younger than 35 in good health and CMV-seropositive. The chain carries TRBV28 and TRBJ1-5, with 8 bases aligning to TRBD1. CDR3 in DNA: TGTGCCAGCAGTTTAAGACAGGGGTCGCAGCCCCAGCATTTT. Amino acids: CASSLRQGSQPQHF.